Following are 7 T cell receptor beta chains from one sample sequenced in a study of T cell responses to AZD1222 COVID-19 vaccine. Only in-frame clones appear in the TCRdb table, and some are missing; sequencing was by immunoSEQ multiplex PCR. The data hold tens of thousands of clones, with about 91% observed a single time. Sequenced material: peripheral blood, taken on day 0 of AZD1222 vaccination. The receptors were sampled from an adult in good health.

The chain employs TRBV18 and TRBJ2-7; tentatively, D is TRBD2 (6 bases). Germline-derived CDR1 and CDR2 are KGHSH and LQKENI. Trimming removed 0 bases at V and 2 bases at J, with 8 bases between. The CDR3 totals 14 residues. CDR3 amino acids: CASSPPGLTYEQYF. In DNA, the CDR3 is TGTGCCAGCTCACCACCGGGACTGACCTACGAGCAGTACTTC.

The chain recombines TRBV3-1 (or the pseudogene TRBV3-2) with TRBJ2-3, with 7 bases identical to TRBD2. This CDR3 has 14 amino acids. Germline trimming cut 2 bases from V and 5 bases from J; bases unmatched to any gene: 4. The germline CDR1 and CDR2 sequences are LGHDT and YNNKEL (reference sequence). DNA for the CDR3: TGTGCCAGCAGCCAAACATTAGCGGGAGATACGCAGTATTTT. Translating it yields CASSQTLAGDTQYF.

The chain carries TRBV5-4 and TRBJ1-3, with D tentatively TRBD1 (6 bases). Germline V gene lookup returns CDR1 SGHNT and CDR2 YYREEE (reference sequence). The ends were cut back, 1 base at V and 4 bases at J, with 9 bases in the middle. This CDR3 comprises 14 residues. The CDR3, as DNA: TGTGCCAGCAGCTTGCGGGACATAGGAAACACCATATATTTT. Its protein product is CASSLRDIGNTIYF.

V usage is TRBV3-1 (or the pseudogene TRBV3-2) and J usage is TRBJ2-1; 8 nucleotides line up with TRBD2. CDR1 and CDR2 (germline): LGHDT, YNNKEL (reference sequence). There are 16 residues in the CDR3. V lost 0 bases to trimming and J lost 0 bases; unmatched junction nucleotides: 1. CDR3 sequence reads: CASSQEGLVSYNEQFF. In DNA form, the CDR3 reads TGTGCCAGCAGCCAAGAGGGACTAGTCTCCTACAATGAGCAGTTCTTC.

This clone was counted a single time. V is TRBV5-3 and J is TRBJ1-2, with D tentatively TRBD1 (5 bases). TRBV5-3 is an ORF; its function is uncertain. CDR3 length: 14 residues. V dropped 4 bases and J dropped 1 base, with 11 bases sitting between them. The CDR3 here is CARSRGPVNYGYTF. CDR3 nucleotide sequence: TGTGCCAGAAGCCGGGGACCGGTTAACTATGGCTACACCTTC.

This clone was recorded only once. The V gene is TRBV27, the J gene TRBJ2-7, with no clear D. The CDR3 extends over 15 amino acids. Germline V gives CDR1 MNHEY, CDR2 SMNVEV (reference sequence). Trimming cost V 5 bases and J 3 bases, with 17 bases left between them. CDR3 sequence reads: CASSPTDTNIYEQYF. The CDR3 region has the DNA TGTGCCAGCAGTCCCACAGACACAAACATCTACGAGCAGTACTTC.

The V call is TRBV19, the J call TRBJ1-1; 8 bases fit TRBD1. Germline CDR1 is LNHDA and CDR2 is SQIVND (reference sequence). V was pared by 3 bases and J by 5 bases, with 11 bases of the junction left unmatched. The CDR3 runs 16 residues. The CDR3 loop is CASSIIYQGASTEAFF. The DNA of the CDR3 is TGTGCCAGTAGTATCATTTATCAGGGGGCGAGTACTGAAGCTTTCTTT.